This is a list of T cell receptor beta chains from one sample in a study of blood T cell repertoires in COVID-19. Clones were sequenced by immunoSEQ multiplex PCR, and TCRdb holds only the in-frame ones, with some missing. The repertoire consists of 140,000 to 150,000 clones, with over 75% occurring once and the leading ten covering roughly 1.6%. The sequencing input was peripheral blood. The receptors were gathered from a woman between 50 and 59 years old with acute or convalescent COVID-19. Each CDR3 is given with its conserved first and last residue. A D gene is named only where the DNA matches it firmly. Not all rows give a size; the values are once, few, many and, for expanded clones, a class.

TRBJ2-1 TRBD2 TRBV19 . TGTGCCAGTATTAGGACTAGCGGGAACTACAATGAGCAGTTCTTC CASIRTSGNYNEQFF
TRBJ2-1 TRBD2 TRBV11-3 . TGTGCCAGCAGCTTAGATAGTTATAGCGGGAGTAACAATGAGCAGTTCTTC CASSLDSYSGSNNEQFF
TRBJ2-3 TRBD2 TRBV11-2 . TGTGCCAGCAGCTCGGGACTAGCGGGTCTCACAGATACGCAGTATTTT CASSSGLAGLTDTQYF
TRBJ2-7 TRBD2 TRBV10-3 . TGTGCCATCAGTGAGTCGTCTAGCGGGAGGGTAGGCGAGCAGTACTTC CAISESSSGRVGEQYF
TRBJ2-3 TRBD2 TRBV3-1/TRBV3-2 . TGTGCCAGCAGCTGGCTAGCGGGGGGGAAAGATACGCAGTATTTT CASSWLAGGKDTQYF
TRBJ1-1 . TRBV7-3 . TGTGCCAGCAGCTTGCAGGGTGGGACTGAAGCTTTCTTT CASSLQGGTEAFF
TRBJ2-7 TRBD2 TRBV10-3 . TGTGCCATCAGTGAGATCCGACTAGCGGAATCCTACGAGCAGTACTTC CAISEIRLAESYEQYF
TRBJ1-1 TRBD1 TRBV5-1 once TGCGCCAGCAGCCCCGGGACAGGGGGCGGCACTGAAGCTTTCTTT CASSPGTGGGTEAFF
TRBJ1-1 TRBD1 TRBV7-3 . TGTGCCAGCAGCGGATCCGGGACAGGGGTCACTGAAGCTTTCTTT CASSGSGTGVTEAFF
TRBJ1-5 . TRBV7-9 . TGTGCCAGCAGCTTCCAGGGGAGCAATCAGCCCCAGCATTTT CASSFQGSNQPQHF
TRBJ1-1 . TRBV6-5 . TGTGCCAGCAGTTACTCAGATCAGGGGAACACTGAAGCTTTCTTT CASSYSDQGNTEAFF
TRBJ2-7 . TRBV20-1 few TGCAGTGCGAGGTTAGACTACGAGCAGTACTTC CSARLDYEQYF
TRBJ2-1 . TRBV20-1 . TGCAGTGCTAGCCCTTTAAATGAGCAGTTCTTC CSASPLNEQFF
TRBJ1-1 . TRBV6-5 few TGTGCCTGCCATGGAGGTCGGAACACTGAAGCTTTCTTT CACHGGRNTEAFF
TRBJ2-1 TRBD2 TRBV11-3 . TGTGCCAGCAGCTTAGGGGGTAGCGGGAGGCCCCCGCTGAATGAGCAGTTCTTC CASSLGGSGRPPLNEQFF
TRBJ1-2 . TRBV6-5 . TGTGCCAGCACCCCGCGGTGGTCTTCCTATGGCTACACCTTC CASTPRWSSYGYTF
TRBJ2-1 . TRBV9 . TGTGCCAGCAGCGTAGAAGGGAGACTGAGCTCCTACAATGAGCAGTTCTTC CASSVEGRLSSYNEQFF
TRBJ2-6 TRBD1 TRBV5-4 . TGTGCCAGCAGCCGAACGACAGGGAACCCCCGCGAGGCCAACGTCCTGACTTTC CASSRTTGNPREANVLTF
TRBJ1-5 . TRBV5-8 . TGTGCCAGCAGCCATACAAGTTGGAACAGGGTAGAACAGCCCCAGCATTTT CASSHTSWNRVEQPQHF
TRBJ1-2 . TRBV6-5 . TGTGCCAGCAGTTACCGGGGGTACTATGGCTACACCTTC CASSYRGYYGYTF
TRBJ2-5 . TRBV11-3 . TGTGCCAGCAGCTTAGAAACCCAGGGTCGGGAAGAGACCCAGTACTTC CASSLETQGREETQYF
TRBJ2-3 TRBD1 TRBV2 . TGTGCCAGCAGCCGGGACAGGGCCACAGATACGCAGTATTTT CASSRDRATDTQYF
TRBJ2-1 TRBD2 TRBV4-1 . TGCGCCAGCAGCCATAAGGGACTAGCGGTCTACAATGAGCAGTTCTTC CASSHKGLAVYNEQFF
TRBJ2-1 . TRBV5-1 . TGCGCCAGCAGCCTAACTAGTTCTCATGAGCAGTTCTTC CASSLTSSHEQFF
TRBJ1-4 . TRBV27 . TGTGCCGCGAAGGGGGCAACTAATGAAAAACTGTTTTTT CAAKGATNEKLFF
TRBJ2-2 . TRBV18 . TGTGCCAGCCCCCTCGGGGGGAACACCGGGGAGCTGTTTTTT CASPLGGNTGELFF
TRBJ2-7 . TRBV6-5 . TGTGCCAGCAGTTACTCGAAATATGGGGCAACCTACGAGCAGTACTTC CASSYSKYGATYEQYF